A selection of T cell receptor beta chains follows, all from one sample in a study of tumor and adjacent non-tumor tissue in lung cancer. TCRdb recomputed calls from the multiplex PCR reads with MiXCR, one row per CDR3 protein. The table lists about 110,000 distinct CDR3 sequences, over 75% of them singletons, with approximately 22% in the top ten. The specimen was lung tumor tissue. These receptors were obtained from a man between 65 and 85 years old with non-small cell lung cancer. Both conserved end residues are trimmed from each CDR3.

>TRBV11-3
TSSLFADYNTGEMF
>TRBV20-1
SARDWLAVSYNEQF
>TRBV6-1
ASSVSSGAITDTQY
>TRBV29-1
SVCNGRNTEAI
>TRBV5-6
TSSPDSLHTQY
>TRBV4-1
ASSQDGAYRGQYTEVF
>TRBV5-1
ASSTDMVGQETQY
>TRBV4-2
VGSHSSGKGSPLH
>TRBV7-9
ASSQKGNSTETF
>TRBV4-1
TSSQAGQPYEQY
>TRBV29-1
SVKEGNNQY
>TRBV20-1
SAPHQASSSPLH
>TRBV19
ASQKTTGLMELF
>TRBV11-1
AGCLDGTASDGYT
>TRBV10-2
VTQGGATRGRETQY
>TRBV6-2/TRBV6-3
ARNSSDGQDTGELF
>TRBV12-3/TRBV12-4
ASSLGSGGRLSNGQF
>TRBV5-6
ASSSGRGSSHNEQL
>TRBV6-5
ASRGCCLAKNIQY
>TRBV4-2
ASSPVTGARTGAF
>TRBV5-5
ASSWGQGFDEQY
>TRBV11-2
ASSLDHRGGETQY